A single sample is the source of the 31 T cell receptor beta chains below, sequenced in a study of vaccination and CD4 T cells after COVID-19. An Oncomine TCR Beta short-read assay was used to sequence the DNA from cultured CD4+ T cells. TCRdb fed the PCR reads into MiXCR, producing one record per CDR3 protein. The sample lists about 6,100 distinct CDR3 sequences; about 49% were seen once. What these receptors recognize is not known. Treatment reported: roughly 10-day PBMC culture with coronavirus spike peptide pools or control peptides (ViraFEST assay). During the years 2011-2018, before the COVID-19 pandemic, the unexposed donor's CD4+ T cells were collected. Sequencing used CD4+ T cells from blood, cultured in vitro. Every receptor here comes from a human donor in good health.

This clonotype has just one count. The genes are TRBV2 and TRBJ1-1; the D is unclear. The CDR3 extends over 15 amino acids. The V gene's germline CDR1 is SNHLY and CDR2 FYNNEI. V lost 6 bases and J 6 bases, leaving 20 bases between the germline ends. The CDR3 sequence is CASSSNSPPLAEAFF. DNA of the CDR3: TGTGCCAGCAGCTCGAATAGTCCTCCGTTAGCTGAAGCTTTCTTT.

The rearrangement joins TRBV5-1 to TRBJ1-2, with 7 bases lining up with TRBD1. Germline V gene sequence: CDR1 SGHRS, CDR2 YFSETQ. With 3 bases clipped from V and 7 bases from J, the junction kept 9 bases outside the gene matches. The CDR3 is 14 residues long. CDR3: CASSSTGTQSGYTF. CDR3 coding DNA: TGCGCCAGCAGCTCGACAGGGACTCAGAGTGGCTACACCTTC.

The DNA of the CDR3 is TGTGCCAGCAGTTACCCCACTGGGCGCTCCCCGCCGGTGTGGTTCTTC. This sequence encodes CASSYPTGRSPPVWFF. The V and J genes are TRBV6-5 and TRBJ2-1, with no clear D. V was pared by 2 bases and J by 15 bases, with 26 bases between. The CDR3 extends over 16 amino acids. Germline loops: CDR1 MNHEY, CDR2 SVGAGI.

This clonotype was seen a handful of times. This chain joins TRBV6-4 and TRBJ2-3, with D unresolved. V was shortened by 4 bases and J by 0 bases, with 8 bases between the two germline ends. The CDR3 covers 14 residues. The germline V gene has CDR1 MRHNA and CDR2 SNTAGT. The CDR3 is CASSAQTSTDTQYF. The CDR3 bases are TGTGCCAGCAGTGCGCAGACCAGCACAGATACGCAGTATTTT.

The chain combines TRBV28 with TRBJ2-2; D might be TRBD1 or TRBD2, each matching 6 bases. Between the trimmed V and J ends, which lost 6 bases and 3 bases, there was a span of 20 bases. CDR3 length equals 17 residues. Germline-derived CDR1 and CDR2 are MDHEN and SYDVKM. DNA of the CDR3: TGTGCCAGCAGCCCGCCCCGGGCGGGGACACACACCGGGGAGCTGTTTTTT. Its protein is CASSPPRAGTHTGELFF.

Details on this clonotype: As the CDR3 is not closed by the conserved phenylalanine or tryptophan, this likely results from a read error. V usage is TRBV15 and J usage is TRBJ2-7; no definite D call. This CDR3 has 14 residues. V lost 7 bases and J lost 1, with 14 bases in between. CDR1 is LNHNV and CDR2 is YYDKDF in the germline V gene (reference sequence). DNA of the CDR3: TGTGCCACCACTACGGACCGCGGATCCTACGAGCAGTACCTC. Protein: CATTTDRGSYEQYL.

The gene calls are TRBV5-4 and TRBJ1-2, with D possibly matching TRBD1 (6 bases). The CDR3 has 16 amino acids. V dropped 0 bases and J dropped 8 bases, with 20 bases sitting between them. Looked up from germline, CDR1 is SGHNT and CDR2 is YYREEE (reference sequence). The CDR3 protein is CASSLDRIPGAGGYTF. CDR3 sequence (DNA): TGTGCCAGCAGCTTGGACAGGATCCCGGGGGCGGGGGGCTACACCTTC.

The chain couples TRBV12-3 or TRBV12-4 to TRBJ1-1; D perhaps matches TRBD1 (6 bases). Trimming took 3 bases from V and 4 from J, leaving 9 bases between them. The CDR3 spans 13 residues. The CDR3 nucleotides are TGTGCCAGCAGTTTCCAGGGGAGCACTGAAGCTTTCTTT. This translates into CASSFQGSTEAFF.

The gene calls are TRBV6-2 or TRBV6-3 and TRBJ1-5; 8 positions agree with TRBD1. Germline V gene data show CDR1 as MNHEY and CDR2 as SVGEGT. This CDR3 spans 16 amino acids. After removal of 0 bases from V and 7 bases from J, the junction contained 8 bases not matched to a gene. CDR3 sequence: CASSYSRDRIVQPQHF. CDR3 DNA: TGTGCCAGCAGTTACTCGAGGGACAGGATAGTACAGCCCCAGCATTTT.

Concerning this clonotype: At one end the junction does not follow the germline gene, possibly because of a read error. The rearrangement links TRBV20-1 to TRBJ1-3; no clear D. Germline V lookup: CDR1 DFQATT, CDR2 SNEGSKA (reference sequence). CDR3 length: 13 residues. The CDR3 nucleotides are TGCAGTGCGGCTTATGTCTCTGGAAACATCATATATTTT. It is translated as CSAAYVSGNIIYF.

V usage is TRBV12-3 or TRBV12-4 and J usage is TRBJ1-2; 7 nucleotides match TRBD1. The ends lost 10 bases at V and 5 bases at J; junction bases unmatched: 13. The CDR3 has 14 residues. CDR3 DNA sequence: TGTGCCACCTCCTCTTCCGGGACAGTTTATGGCTACACCTTC. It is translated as CATSSSGTVYGYTF.

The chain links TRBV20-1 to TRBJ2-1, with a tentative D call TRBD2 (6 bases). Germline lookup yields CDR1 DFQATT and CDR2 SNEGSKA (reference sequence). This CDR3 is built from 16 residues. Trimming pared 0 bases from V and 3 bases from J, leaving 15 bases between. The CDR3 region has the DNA TGCAGTGCTAGAGATCAGTCTAGCGCCAGCTACAATGAGCAGTTCTTC. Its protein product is CSARDQSSASYNEQFF.

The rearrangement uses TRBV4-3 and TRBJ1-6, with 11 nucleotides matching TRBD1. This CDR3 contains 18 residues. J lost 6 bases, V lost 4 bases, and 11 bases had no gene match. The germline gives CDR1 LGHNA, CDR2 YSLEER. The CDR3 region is CASSPTGGGTGGNSPLHF. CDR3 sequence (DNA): TGCGCCAGCAGCCCAACCGGAGGCGGGACAGGGGGTAATTCACCCCTCCACTTT.

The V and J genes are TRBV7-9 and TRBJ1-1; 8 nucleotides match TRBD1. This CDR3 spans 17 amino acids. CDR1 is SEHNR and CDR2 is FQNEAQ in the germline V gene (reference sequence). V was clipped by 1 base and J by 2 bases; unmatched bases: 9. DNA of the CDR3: TGTGCCAGCAGCTTAGTTGGCAGGGGGCCGGGAAACACTGAAGCTTTCTTT. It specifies CASSLVGRGPGNTEAFF.

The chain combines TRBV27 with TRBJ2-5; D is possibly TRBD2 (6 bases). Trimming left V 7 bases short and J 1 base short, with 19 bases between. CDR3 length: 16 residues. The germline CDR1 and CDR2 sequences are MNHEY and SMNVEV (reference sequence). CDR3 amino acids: CASNPRLVGAQETQYF. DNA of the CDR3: TGTGCCAGCAATCCTCGACTAGTCGGGGCCCAAGAGACCCAGTACTTC.

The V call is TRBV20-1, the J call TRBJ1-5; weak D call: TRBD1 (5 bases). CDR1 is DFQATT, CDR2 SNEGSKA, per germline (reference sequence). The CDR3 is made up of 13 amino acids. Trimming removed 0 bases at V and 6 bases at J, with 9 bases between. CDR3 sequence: CSAREGGTQPQHF. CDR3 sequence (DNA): TGCAGTGCTAGAGAGGGGGGAACTCAGCCCCAGCATTTT.

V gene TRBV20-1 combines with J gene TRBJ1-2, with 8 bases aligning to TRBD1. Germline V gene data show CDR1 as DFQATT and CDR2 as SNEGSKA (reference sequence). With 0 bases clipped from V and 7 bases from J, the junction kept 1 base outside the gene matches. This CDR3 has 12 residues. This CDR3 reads CSARDQGAGYTF. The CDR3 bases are TGCAGTGCTAGAGATCAGGGGGCTGGCTACACCTTC.

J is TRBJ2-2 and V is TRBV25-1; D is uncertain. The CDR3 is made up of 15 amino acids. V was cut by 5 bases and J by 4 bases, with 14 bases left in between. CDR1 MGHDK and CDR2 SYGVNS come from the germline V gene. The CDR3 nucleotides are TGTGCCAGCAGTATGTGGGAACTCGGCACCGGGGAGCTGTTTTTT. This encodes CASSMWELGTGELFF.

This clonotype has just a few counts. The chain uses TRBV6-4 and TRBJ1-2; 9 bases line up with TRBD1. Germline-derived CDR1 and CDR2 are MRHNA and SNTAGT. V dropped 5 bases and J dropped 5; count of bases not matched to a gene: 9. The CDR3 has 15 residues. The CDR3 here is CASSREQGARYGYTF. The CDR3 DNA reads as TGTGCCAGCAGTCGCGAACAGGGGGCGCGTTATGGCTACACCTTC.

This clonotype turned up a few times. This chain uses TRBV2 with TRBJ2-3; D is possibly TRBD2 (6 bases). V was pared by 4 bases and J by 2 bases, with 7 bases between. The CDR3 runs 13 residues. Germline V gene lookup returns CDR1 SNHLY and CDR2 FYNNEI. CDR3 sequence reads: CASSVDYTDTQYF. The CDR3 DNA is TGTGCCAGCAGTGTGGACTACACAGATACGCAGTATTTT. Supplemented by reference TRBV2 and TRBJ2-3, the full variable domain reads EPEVTQTPSHQVTQMGQEVILRCVPISNHLYFYWYRQILGQKVEFLVSFYNNEISEKSEIFDDQFSVERPDGSNFTLKIRSTKLEDSAMYFCASSVDYTDTQYFGPGTRLTVL.

The CDR3 DNA is TGTGCCAGCAGCCCCCCATGGAACACTGAAGCTTTCTTT. This sequence encodes CASSPPWNTEAFF. The chain couples TRBV7-9 to TRBJ1-1; D unresolved. V was pared by 5 bases and J by 1 base, with 8 bases between. Germline-derived CDR1 and CDR2 are SEHNR and FQNEAQ (reference sequence). This CDR3 is 13 amino acids long.

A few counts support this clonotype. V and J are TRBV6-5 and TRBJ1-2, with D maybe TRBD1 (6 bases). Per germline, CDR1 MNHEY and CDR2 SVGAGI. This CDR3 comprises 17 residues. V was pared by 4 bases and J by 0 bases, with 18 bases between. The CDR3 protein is CASSFRDTSIANYGYTF. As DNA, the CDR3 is TGTGCCAGCAGTTTCCGGGACACCAGTATAGCTAACTATGGCTACACCTTC.

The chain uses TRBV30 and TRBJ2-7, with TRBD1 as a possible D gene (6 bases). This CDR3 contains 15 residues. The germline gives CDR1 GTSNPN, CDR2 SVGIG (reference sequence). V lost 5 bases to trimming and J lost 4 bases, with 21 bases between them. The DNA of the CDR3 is TGTGCCTGGGCCCCAGAGGGGGTTCTTGGGTACGAGCAGTACTTC. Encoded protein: CAWAPEGVLGYEQYF. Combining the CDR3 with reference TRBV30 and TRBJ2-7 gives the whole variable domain SQTIHQWPATLVQPVGSPLSLECTVEGTSNPNLYWYRQAAGRGLQLLFYSVGIGQISSEVPQNLSASRPQDRQFILSSKKLLLSDSGFYLCAWAPEGVLGYEQYFGPGTRLTVT.

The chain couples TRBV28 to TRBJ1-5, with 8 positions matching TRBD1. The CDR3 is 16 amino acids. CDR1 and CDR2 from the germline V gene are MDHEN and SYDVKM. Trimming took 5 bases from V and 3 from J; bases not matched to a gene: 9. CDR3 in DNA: TGTGCCAGCAGTACACAGACAGGGGACTACAATCAGCCCCAGCATTTT. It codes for CASSTQTGDYNQPQHF. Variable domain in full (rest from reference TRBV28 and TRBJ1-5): DVKVTQSSRYLVKRTGEKVFLECVQDMDHENMFWYRQDPGLGLRLIYFSYDVKMKEKGDIPEGYSVSREKKERFSLILESASTNQTSMYLCASSTQTGDYNQPQHFGDGTRLSIL.

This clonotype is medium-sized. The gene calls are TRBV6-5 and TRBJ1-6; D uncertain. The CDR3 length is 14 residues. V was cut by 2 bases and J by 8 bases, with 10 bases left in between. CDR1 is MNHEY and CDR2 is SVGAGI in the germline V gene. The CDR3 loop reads CASSYVGRDSPLHF. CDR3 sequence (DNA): TGTGCCAGCAGTTACGTCGGACGGGATTCACCCCTCCACTTT.

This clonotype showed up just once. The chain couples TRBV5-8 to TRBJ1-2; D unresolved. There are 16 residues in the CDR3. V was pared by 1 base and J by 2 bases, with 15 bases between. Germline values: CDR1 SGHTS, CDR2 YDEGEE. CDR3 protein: CASSLSIGVINYGYTF. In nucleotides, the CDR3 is TGTGCCAGCAGCTTGTCAATTGGGGTTATAAACTATGGCTACACCTTC. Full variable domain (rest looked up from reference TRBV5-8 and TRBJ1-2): EAGVTQSPTHLIKTRGQQATLRCSPISGHTSVYWYQQALGLGLQFLLWYDEGEERNRGNFPPRFSGRQFPNYSSELNVNALELEDSALYLCASSLSIGVINYGYTFGSGTRLTVV.

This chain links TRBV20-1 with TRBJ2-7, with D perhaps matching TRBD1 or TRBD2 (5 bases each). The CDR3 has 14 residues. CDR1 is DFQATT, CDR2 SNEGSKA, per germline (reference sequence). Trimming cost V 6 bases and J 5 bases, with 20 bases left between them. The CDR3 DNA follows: TGCAGTGCCATCCTCCTCCGGGACGACCACGAGCAGTACTTC. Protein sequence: CSAILLRDDHEQYF.

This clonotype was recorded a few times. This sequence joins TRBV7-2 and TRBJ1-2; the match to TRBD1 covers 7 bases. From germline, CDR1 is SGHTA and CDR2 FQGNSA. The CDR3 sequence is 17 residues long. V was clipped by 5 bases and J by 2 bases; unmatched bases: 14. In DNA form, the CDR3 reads TGTGCCAGCAGCCCAGCACCCAGAGGGACAGCAAACTATGGCTACACCTTC. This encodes CASSPAPRGTANYGYTF.

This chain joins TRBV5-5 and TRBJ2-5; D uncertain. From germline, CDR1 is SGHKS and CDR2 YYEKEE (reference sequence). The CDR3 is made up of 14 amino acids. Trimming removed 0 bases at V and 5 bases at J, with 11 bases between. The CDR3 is CASSLGRARETQYF. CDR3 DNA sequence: TGTGCCAGCAGCTTGGGCAGAGCGAGGGAGACCCAGTACTTC.

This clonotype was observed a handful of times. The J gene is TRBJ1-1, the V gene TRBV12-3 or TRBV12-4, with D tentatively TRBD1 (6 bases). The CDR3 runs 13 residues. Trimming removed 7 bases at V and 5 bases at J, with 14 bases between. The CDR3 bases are TGTGCCAGCATTCCAGGGGATGGGACTGAAGCTTTCTTT. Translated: CASIPGDGTEAFF.

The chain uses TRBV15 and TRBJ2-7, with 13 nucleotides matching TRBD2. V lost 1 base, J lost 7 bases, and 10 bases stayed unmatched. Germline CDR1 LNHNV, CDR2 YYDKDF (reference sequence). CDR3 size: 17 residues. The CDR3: CATSRVTSGRQMSEQYF. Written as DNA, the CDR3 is TGTGCCACCAGCAGAGTGACTAGCGGGAGGCAAATGAGTGAGCAGTACTTC. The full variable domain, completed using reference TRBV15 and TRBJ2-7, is DAMVIQNPRYQVTQFGKPVTLSCSQTLNHNVMYWYQQKSSQAPKLLFHYYDKDFNNEADTPDNFQSRRPNTSFCFLDIRSPGLGDTAMYLCATSRVTSGRQMSEQYFGPGTRLTVT.